This TCR beta chain was sequenced for a study of T cells in localized non-small cell lung cancer. The repertoire was sequenced with immunoSEQ multiplex PCR; TCRdb's copy has only in-frame clones and lacks some. The data hold 25,000 to 35,000 clones, with 90% to 95% observed a single time. Study-wide points: Multi-region tumor sequencing was not done, so intratumor heterogeneity could not be excluded. There was higher T cell clonality in uninvolved adjacent lung than in tumor, and it was highest there. For the top 100 tumor clones, a median about 62 also appeared in adjacent lung.

This clone was recorded once. What it binds is not known. The source was peripheral blood, collected before any cancer treatment. The receptor was derived from a woman aged 40-70 years with stage I lung adenocarcinoma.

In DNA, the CDR3 is TGCGCCAGCACCATCGCCGTTGGATCCACCTACGAGCAGTACTTC. Translating gives CASTIAVGSTYEQYF. The rearrangement uses TRBV5-1 and TRBJ2-7; no reliable D call. The germline V gene encodes CDR1 SGHRS and CDR2 YFSETQ. The CDR3 is 15 amino acids. V was pared by 6 bases and J by 2 bases, with 18 bases between.